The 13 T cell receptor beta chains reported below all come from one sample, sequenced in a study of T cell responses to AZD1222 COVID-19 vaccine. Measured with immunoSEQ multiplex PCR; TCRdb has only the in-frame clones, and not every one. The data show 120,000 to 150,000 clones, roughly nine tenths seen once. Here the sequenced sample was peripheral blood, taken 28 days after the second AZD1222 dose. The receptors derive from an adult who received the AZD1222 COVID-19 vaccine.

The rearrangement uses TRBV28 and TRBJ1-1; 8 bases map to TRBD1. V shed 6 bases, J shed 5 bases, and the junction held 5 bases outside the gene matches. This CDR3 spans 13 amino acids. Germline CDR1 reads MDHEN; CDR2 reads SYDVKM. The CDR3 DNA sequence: TGTGCCAGCAGGTACAGGGGGAGGACTGAAGCTTTCTTT. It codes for CASRYRGRTEAFF.

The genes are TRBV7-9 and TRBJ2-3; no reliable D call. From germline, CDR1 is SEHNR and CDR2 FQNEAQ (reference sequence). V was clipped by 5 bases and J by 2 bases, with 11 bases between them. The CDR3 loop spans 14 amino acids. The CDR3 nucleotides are TGTGCCAGCAGCCCCCAGTTGAACACAGATACGCAGTATTTT. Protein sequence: CASSPQLNTDTQYF.

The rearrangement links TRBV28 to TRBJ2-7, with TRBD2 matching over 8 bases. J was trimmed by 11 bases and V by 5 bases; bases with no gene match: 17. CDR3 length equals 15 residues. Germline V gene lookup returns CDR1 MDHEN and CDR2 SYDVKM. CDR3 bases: TGTGCCAGCAGTGAGACGGGGCTCCCTGGAGCGGGGGAGTACGTC. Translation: CASSETGLPGAGEYV.

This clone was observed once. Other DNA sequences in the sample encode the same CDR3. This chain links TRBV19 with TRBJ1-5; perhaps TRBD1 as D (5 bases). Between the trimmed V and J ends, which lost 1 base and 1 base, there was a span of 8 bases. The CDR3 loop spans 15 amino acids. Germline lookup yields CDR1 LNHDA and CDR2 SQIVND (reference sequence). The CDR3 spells CASSIVGRSNQPQHF. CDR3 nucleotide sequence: TGTGCCAGTAGTATAGTGGGGCGGAGCAATCAGCCCCAGCATTTT. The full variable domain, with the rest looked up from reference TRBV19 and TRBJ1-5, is DGGITQSPKYLFRKEGQNVTLSCEQNLNHDAMYWYRQDPGQGLRLIYYSQIVNDFQKGDIAEGYSVSREKKESFPLTVTSAQKNPTAFYLCASSIVGRSNQPQHFGDGTRLSIL.

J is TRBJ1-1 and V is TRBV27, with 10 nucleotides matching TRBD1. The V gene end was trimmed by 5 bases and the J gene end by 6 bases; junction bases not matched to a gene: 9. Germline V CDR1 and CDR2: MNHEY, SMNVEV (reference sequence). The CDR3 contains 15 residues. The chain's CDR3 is CASSGIGTGVPEAFF. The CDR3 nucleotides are TGTGCCAGCAGTGGCATTGGGACAGGGGTCCCTGAAGCTTTCTTT.

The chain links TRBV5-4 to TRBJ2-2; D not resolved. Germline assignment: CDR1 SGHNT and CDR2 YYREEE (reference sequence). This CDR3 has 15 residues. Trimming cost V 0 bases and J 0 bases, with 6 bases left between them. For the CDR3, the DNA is TGTGCCAGCAGCTTGGAACGGGCGAACACCGGGGAGCTGTTTTTT. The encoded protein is CASSLERANTGELFF.

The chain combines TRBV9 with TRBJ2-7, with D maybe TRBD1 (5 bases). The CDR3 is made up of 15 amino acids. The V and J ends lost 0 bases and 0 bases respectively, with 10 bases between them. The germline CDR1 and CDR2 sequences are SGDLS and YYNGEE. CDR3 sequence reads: CASSVASDNSYEQYF. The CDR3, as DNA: TGTGCCAGCAGCGTAGCTTCGGACAACTCCTACGAGCAGTACTTC.

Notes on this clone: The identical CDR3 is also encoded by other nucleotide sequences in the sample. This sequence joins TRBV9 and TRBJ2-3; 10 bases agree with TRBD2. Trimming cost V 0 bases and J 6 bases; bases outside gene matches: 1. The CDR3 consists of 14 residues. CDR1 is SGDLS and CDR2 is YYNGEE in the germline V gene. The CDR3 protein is CASSVELAGDTQYF. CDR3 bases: TGTGCCAGCAGCGTAGAACTAGCGGGGGATACGCAGTATTTT.

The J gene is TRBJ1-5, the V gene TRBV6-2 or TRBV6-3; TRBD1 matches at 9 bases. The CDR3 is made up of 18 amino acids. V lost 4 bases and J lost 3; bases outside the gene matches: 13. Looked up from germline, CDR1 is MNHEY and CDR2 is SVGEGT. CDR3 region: CASSCHKSTGGHNQPQHF. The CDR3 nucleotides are TGTGCCAGCAGTTGCCACAAGTCGACAGGGGGGCACAATCAGCCCCAGCATTTT.

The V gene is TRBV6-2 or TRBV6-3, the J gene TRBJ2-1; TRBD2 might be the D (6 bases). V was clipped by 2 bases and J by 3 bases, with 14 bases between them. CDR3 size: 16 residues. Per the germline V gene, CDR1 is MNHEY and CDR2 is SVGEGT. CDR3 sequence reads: CASSYLSGLLYNEQFF. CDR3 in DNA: TGTGCCAGCAGTTACCTTAGCGGACTTCTCTACAATGAGCAGTTCTTC.

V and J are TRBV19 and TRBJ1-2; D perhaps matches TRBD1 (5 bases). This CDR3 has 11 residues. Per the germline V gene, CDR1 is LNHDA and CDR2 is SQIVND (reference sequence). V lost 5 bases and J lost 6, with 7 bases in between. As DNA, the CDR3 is TGTGCCAGTAGTCCGGGGGATGGCTACACCTTC. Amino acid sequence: CASSPGDGYTF.

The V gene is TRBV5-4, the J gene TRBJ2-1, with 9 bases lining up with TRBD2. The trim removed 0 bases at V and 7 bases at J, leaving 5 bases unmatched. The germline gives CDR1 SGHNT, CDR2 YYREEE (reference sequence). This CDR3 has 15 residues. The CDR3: CASSLGGGALNEQFF. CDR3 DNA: TGTGCCAGCAGCTTGGGCGGGGGGGCGTTGAATGAGCAGTTCTTC.

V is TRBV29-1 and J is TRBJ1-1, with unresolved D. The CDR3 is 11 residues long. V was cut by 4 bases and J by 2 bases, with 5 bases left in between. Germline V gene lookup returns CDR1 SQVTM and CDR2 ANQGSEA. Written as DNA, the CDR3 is TGCAGCGTTGTGGCCAACACTGAAGCTTTCTTT. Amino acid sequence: CSVVANTEAFF.